This T cell receptor beta chain is from a study of T cell changes during pregnancy in multiple sclerosis. The data were produced by immunoSEQ multiplex PCR, yet TCRdb's version contains in-frame clones alone and is incomplete. This table holds approximately 37,000 clones, 89% found once. This clone was seen only once. The sample in question was CD4+ T cells from peripheral blood mononuclear cells, obtained in the first trimester of pregnancy. The TCR comes from a female donor with multiple sclerosis, enrolled in a pregnancy study.

CDR3 amino acids: CASSLVRLVIAGELFF. The CDR3 DNA reads as TGTGCCAGCAGCTTAGTGCGTCTAGTTATTGCCGGGGAGCTGTTTTTT. V is TRBV7-2 and J is TRBJ2-2; D is undetermined. This CDR3 is built from 16 residues. Germline CDR1 and CDR2: SGHTA and FQGNSA. V was cut by 1 base and J by 6 bases, with 15 bases left in between.